The sequence of this T cell receptor (beta chain) was determined in a study of beta chain features in type 1 diabetes. Study-level background: Examination spanned 100 million to 120 million sorted cells from all samples. The study, taken as a whole, reports: Shorter templates might be favored by PCR, and equally so in patients and in controls.

Expressed TCRB transcripts got sequenced, as all isolated RNA was reverse transcribed. Produced via immunoSEQ multiplex PCR; TCRdb's table is partial and in-frame only. Here the sample spans about 320,000 clones, approximately 15% being singletons. Sorting of CD4+ naive, central memory, regulatory and stem cell-like memory cells was performed via CD45RO/CCR7/CD25/CD127/CD95/CD27. A remark on this clone: Its antigen is as yet unknown. A read error may account for a junction end that differs from germline.

The sequence was collected from a man aged 25 to 40 in good health. The sample taken for sequencing was central memory CD4+ T cells from blood.

CDR3 region: CASSLLVTSTGTQYF. CDR3 sequence (DNA): TGTGCCAGCAGCCTACTGGTTACTAGCACAGGTACGCAGTATTTT. The genes are TRBV9 and TRBJ2-3, with D tentatively TRBD2 (6 bases). From germline, CDR1 is SGDLS and CDR2 YYNGEE. This CDR3 has 15 residues.